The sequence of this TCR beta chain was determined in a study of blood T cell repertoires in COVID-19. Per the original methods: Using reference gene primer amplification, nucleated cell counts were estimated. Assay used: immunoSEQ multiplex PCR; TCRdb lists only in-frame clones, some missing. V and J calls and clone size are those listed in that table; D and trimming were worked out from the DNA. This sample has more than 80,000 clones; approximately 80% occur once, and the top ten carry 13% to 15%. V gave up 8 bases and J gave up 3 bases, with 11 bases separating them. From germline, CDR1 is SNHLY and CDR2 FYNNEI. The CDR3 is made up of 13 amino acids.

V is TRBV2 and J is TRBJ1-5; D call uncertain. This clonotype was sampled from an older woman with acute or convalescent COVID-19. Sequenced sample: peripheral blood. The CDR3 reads CASGSGYNQPQHF. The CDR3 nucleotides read TGTGCCAGCGGGTCAGGATACAATCAGCCCCAGCATTTT.